A single sample gave rise to the 10 T cell receptor beta chains below, sequenced in a study of T cell responses to AZD1222 COVID-19 vaccine. TCRdb's table, derived via immunoSEQ multiplex PCR, lists solely in-frame clones and lacks some. This table holds just under 75,000 clones, around three quarters found once. The sample here was peripheral blood, taken 28 days after the second AZD1222 dose. The receptors were sampled from an adult who received the AZD1222 COVID-19 vaccine.

The chain joins TRBV5-1 to TRBJ2-1; TRBD2 agrees at 11 bases. Germline V gives CDR1 SGHRS, CDR2 YFSETQ. J was trimmed by 7 bases and V by 4 bases; bases with no gene match: 4. The CDR3 sequence is 14 residues long. CDR3 sequence: CASSITSGRNEQFF. In DNA, the CDR3 is TGCGCCAGCAGCATTACTAGCGGGAGAAATGAGCAGTTCTTC.

The chain joins TRBV6-2 or TRBV6-3 to TRBJ2-5; 11 bases match TRBD2. The CDR3 consists of 17 residues. Germline CDR1 reads MNHEY; CDR2 reads SVGEGT. Losses at the gene ends were 4 bases for V and 2 bases for J; bases not matched to a gene: 9. The CDR3 here is CASSFPILAGEQETQYF. The CDR3 bases are TGTGCCAGCAGTTTCCCAATACTAGCGGGGGAACAAGAGACCCAGTACTTC.

The chain is built from TRBV9 and TRBJ2-6; no definite D call. Trimming took off 4 bases at V and 1 base at J, with 6 bases between the two ends. Germline-derived CDR1 and CDR2 are SGDLS and YYNGEE. The length of the CDR3 is 14 residues. CDR3 protein: CASSIGSGANVLTF. CDR3 in DNA: TGTGCCAGCAGCATCGGATCTGGGGCCAACGTCCTGACTTTC.

The chain employs TRBV2 and TRBJ2-3, with D possibly TRBD2 on 5 matching bases. The CDR3 runs to 15 residues. Per the germline V gene, CDR1 is SNHLY and CDR2 is FYNNEI. Trimming removed 5 bases from V and 2 bases from J, with 14 bases in between. The CDR3 loop is CASSSILASTDTQYF. As DNA, the CDR3 is TGTGCCAGCAGTAGTATCCTAGCCTCCACAGATACGCAGTATTTT.

There are a few counts of this clone. The V gene is TRBV11-1, the J gene TRBJ1-1; tentatively, D is TRBD1 (6 bases). The CDR3 has 15 amino acids. Germline assignment: CDR1 SGHAT and CDR2 FQDESV (reference sequence). V dropped 2 bases and J dropped 3 bases, with 13 bases sitting between them. DNA for the CDR3: TGTGCCAGCAGCTTATCCAGGGGTAAGGACACTGAAGCTTTCTTT. Protein product: CASSLSRGKDTEAFF.

The CDR3 DNA is TGTGCCAGCAGTTACGAACACGGTGACACTGAAGCTTTCTTT. Translated: CASSYEHGDTEAFF. The rearrangement joins TRBV6-2 or TRBV6-3 to TRBJ1-1, with D hard to call. Trimming shortened V by 2 bases and J by 3 bases, and 10 bases separated the two germline ends. The CDR3 has 14 amino acids. The germline gives CDR1 MNHEY, CDR2 SVGEGT.

The CDR3 DNA reads TGTGCCAGCAGCTTATTTCCGGGGGAGTCCTACGAGCAGTACTTC. It is translated as CASSLFPGESYEQYF. V usage is TRBV7-3 and J usage is TRBJ2-7; TRBD2 is a possible D gene (6 bases). This CDR3 has 15 residues. V was cut by 2 bases and J by 1 base, with 12 bases left in between. Germline V CDR1 and CDR2: SGHTA, FQGTGA.

The chain carries TRBV28 and TRBJ1-2; D gene uncertain. Germline V gene lookup returns CDR1 MDHEN and CDR2 SYDVKM. V gave up 7 bases and J gave up 4 bases, with 10 bases separating them. This CDR3 has 12 amino acids. CDR3 in DNA: TGTGCCAGCAAAGAACAGCGCTATGGCTACACCTTC. This codes for CASKEQRYGYTF.

This clone was counted only a few times. The genes are TRBV7-2 and TRBJ2-6; 8 nucleotides match TRBD2. This CDR3 has 19 amino acids. Unmatched junction bases numbered 16, after V lost 7 bases and J lost 2 bases. CDR1 and CDR2 (germline): SGHTA, FQGNSA. DNA of the CDR3: TGTGCCAGCACCCTAGAGGTAGCGGGATTCCGAACTGGGGCCAACGTCCTGACTTTC. This sequence encodes CASTLEVAGFRTGANVLTF.

The chain uses TRBV6-5 and TRBJ2-1; D is ambiguous. The germline CDR1 and CDR2 sequences are MNHEY and SVGAGI. The ends were cut back, 4 bases at V and 4 bases at J, with 14 bases in the middle. CDR3 length equals 15 residues. The DNA of the CDR3 is TGTGCCAGCAGTTCAGACGATCCCCGTTACAATGAGCAGTTCTTC. It specifies CASSSDDPRYNEQFF.